A single sample is the source of the 30 T cell receptor beta chains below, sequenced in a study of OX40 agonist ivuxolimab in advanced cancers. Repertoires were generated with immunoSEQ multiplex PCR, while TCRdb's copy carries only in-frame clones and drops some. The repertoire holds 55,000 to 75,000 clones, with roughly 85% as singletons. The material was CD4+ or CD8+ T cells sorted from blood, obtained in a trial of the OX40 agonist ivuxolimab. These receptors all stem from an adult with an advanced solid tumor such as melanoma, head and neck, liver or kidney cancer.

The rearrangement links TRBV30 to TRBJ2-7; D remains ambiguous. CDR1 GTSNPN and CDR2 SVGIG come from the germline V gene (reference sequence). Trimming cost V 3 bases and J 1 base, with 7 bases left between them. The CDR3 consists of 12 residues. DNA of the CDR3: TGTGCCTGGAGCCCCCAATCCTACGAGCAGTACTTC. Amino acid sequence: CAWSPQSYEQYF.

CDR3 nucleotide sequence: TGCGCCAGCAGCTTGGGTGCGACGGTTCGAGGCTACACCTTC. Translation: CASSLGATVRGYTF. The chain is built from TRBV5-1 and TRBJ1-2; no definite D call. The CDR3 is 14 amino acids. Germline lookup yields CDR1 SGHRS and CDR2 YFSETQ. V was clipped by 0 bases and J by 8 bases, with 14 bases between them.

The J gene is TRBJ2-2, the V gene TRBV5-4, with 7 bases aligning to TRBD2. This CDR3 comprises 15 residues. Per the germline V gene, CDR1 is SGHNT and CDR2 is YYREEE (reference sequence). The trim removed 3 bases at V and 0 bases at J, leaving 2 bases unmatched. The CDR3 is CASSSGLTNTGELFF. In DNA, the CDR3 is TGTGCCAGCAGCTCGGGACTAACGAACACCGGGGAGCTGTTTTTT.

Only one count was recorded for this clone. The rearrangement uses TRBV6-4 and TRBJ2-7, with TRBD2 matching over 8 bases. The J segment lost 5 bases and the V segment lost 9 bases, leaving 12 bases of the junction unmatched. Germline CDR1 and CDR2: MRHNA and SNTAGT. The CDR3 is made up of 14 amino acids. This CDR3 reads CASKPGLESDEQYF. As DNA, the CDR3 is TGTGCCAGTAAGCCGGGACTAGAGTCCGACGAGCAGTACTTC.

The chain uses TRBV27 and TRBJ1-1; 7 bases map to TRBD1. The length of the CDR3 is 15 residues. V lost 5 bases, J lost 11 bases, and 17 bases stayed unmatched. The germline CDR1 and CDR2 sequences are MNHEY and SMNVEV (reference sequence). This CDR3 reads CASSPVIRGSGGAFF. The CDR3 DNA reads as TGTGCCAGCAGTCCCGTTATCAGGGGGAGTGGCGGCGCTTTCTTT.

This clone was observed a single time. The gene calls are TRBV7-2 and TRBJ2-5; D call uncertain. The CDR3 extends over 13 amino acids. Germline CDR1 SGHTA, CDR2 FQGNSA. The germline V and J ends were trimmed by 1 base and 3 bases, with 6 bases remaining between them. The CDR3, as DNA: TGTGCCAGCAGCTTAGTGTTCAAAGAGACCCAGTACTTC. This sequence encodes CASSLVFKETQYF. Variable domain in full (rest from reference TRBV7-2 and TRBJ2-5): GAGVSQSPSNKVTEKGKDVELRCDPISGHTALYWYRQSLGQGLEFLIYFQGNSAPDKSGLPSDRFSAERTGGSVSTLTIQRTQQEDSAVYLCASSLVFKETQYFGPGTRLLVL.

This chain uses TRBV6-6 with TRBJ1-5, with 7 bases fitting TRBD1. J lost 4 bases, V lost 5 bases, and 11 bases had no gene match. Per the germline V gene, CDR1 is MNHNY and CDR2 is SVGAGI (reference sequence). The CDR3 is made up of 16 amino acids. The DNA for the CDR3 is TGTGCCAGCAGTACTTCCCGGCAGGGGGGTAATCAGCCCCAGCATTTT. This translates into CASSTSRQGGNQPQHF.

This clone was picked up one time. This chain links TRBV7-9 with TRBJ1-2; D possibly corresponds to TRBD1 (5 bases). CDR1 SEHNR and CDR2 FQNEAQ come from the germline V gene (reference sequence). The CDR3 runs to 15 residues. Trimming took 7 bases from V and 3 from J, leaving 18 bases between them. The CDR3 sequence: CASKGVGVIDYGYTF. The CDR3 DNA sequence: TGTGCCAGCAAAGGGGTCGGGGTGATAGACTATGGCTACACCTTC.

This clone was seen once. This chain uses TRBV27 with TRBJ1-5; D not resolved. CDR3 length: 14 residues. V was clipped by 8 bases and J by 0 bases, with 11 bases between them. In germline, CDR1 is MNHEY, CDR2 SMNVEV (reference sequence). CDR3: CASLPRYSNQPQHF. In DNA, the CDR3 is TGTGCCAGCCTACCCCGGTATAGCAATCAGCCCCAGCATTTT.

The chain carries TRBV7-2 and TRBJ1-1, with D possibly TRBD1 on 6 matching bases. The CDR3 is made up of 14 amino acids. CDR1 is SGHTA and CDR2 is FQGNSA in the germline V gene. The germline V and J ends were trimmed by 3 bases and 5 bases, with 13 bases remaining between them. CDR3 in DNA: TGTGCCAGCAGCTTCGGGGGGGCGAGAACTGAAGCTTTCTTT. This gives the protein CASSFGGARTEAFF.

The CDR3: CASSPRVSYNEQFF. As DNA, the CDR3 is TGTGCCAGCAGCCCCCGAGTCTCCTACAATGAGCAGTTCTTC. This sequence joins TRBV7-8 and TRBJ2-1; D is uncertain. CDR1 and CDR2 from the germline V gene are SGHVS and FQNEAQ. CDR3 length equals 14 residues. Between the trimmed V and J ends, which lost 5 bases and 0 bases, there was a span of 8 bases.

V gene TRBV5-6 combines with J gene TRBJ2-6, with 8 bases aligning to TRBD1. The CDR3 sequence is 15 residues long. In germline, CDR1 is SGHDT, CDR2 YYEEEE. V gave up 4 bases and J gave up 1 base; unmatched junction bases: 1. The CDR3 here is CASSRQGSGANVLTF. In DNA form, the CDR3 reads TGTGCCAGCAGCCGACAGGGGTCTGGGGCCAACGTCCTGACTTTC.

The genes are TRBV2 and TRBJ2-7; D tentatively fits TRBD1 or TRBD2 (5 bases each). The germline V gene has CDR1 SNHLY and CDR2 FYNNEI. The CDR3 is 14 amino acids. V lost 8 bases, J lost 2 bases, and 16 bases lay in between. The CDR3 DNA sequence: TGTGCCAGCGACTATGGGGCCCTAACCTACGAGCAGTACTTC. This sequence encodes CASDYGALTYEQYF.

The rearrangement uses TRBV29-1 and TRBJ1-1; D ambiguous. Deletions cut 3 bases from V and 9 bases from J, with 14 bases between. The CDR3 is 12 residues long. From germline, CDR1 is SQVTM and CDR2 ANQGSEA. The DNA for the CDR3 is TGCAGCGTTGACGGGAGCTCGGGTAAAGCTTTCTTT. Protein product: CSVDGSSGKAFF.

In this sample, this clone turned up a few times. This rearrangement joins TRBV6-5 to TRBJ1-1; the match to TRBD1 covers 7 bases. V shed 4 bases, J shed 4 bases, and the junction held 3 bases outside the gene matches. Germline values: CDR1 MNHEY, CDR2 SVGAGI. There are 13 residues in the CDR3. The CDR3 sequence is CASSSRTGTEAFF. CDR3 sequence (DNA): TGTGCCAGCAGTTCGCGGACAGGCACTGAAGCTTTCTTT.

The rearrangement links TRBV11-1 to TRBJ2-3; 7 nucleotides line up with TRBD2. The germline V gene has CDR1 SGHAT and CDR2 FQDESV (reference sequence). J gave up 3 bases and V 1 base, and 7 bases lay outside the gene matches. This CDR3 is 16 amino acids long. The CDR3 sequence: CASSLELGTTTDTQYF. The CDR3 DNA is TGTGCCAGCAGCTTAGAGCTTGGGACTACAACAGATACGCAGTATTTT.

V gene TRBV9 combines with J gene TRBJ2-1, with 7 bases fitting TRBD1. In germline, CDR1 is SGDLS, CDR2 YYNGEE. Germline trimming cut 0 bases from V and 8 bases from J; bases unmatched to any gene: 11. The CDR3 is made up of 16 amino acids. The CDR3: CASSVAGLTGMDEQFF. The CDR3 nucleotides are TGTGCCAGCAGCGTAGCAGGGTTGACAGGGATGGATGAGCAGTTCTTC.

The chain recombines TRBV6-5 with TRBJ1-4; no reliable D call. Trimming removed 6 bases at V and 7 bases at J, with 3 bases between. From germline, CDR1 is MNHEY and CDR2 SVGAGI. The CDR3 length is 10 residues. The CDR3 bases are TGTGCCAGCAGACTTGAAAAACTGTTTTTT. It is translated as CASRLEKLFF.

The gene calls are TRBV27 and TRBJ1-2; D unresolved. CDR3 size: 10 residues. Germline V gene sequence: CDR1 MNHEY, CDR2 SMNVEV (reference sequence). V lost 4 bases to trimming and J lost 7 bases, with 4 bases between them. This chain's CDR3 is CASSSTGYTF. For the CDR3, the DNA is TGTGCCAGCAGTTCTACTGGCTACACCTTC.

For the CDR3, the DNA is TGTGCCAGCAGCGGAACCGGGACAAACTATGGCTACACCTTC. Residues: CASSGTGTNYGYTF. The chain links TRBV9 to TRBJ1-2, with TRBD1 as a possible D gene (6 bases). The germline V gene has CDR1 SGDLS and CDR2 YYNGEE. Trimming stripped 3 bases from V and 2 bases from J, with 11 bases between. The CDR3 extends over 14 amino acids.

This chain uses TRBV5-8 with TRBJ1-1; 11 bases match TRBD1. The CDR3 is made up of 16 amino acids. With 3 bases clipped from V and 3 bases from J, the junction kept 7 bases outside the gene matches. Per the germline V gene, CDR1 is SGHTS and CDR2 is YDEGEE. CDR3 in DNA: TGTGCCAGCAGCTGGATGGACAGGGGGCTTTACACTGAAGCTTTCTTT. Translation: CASSWMDRGLYTEAFF.

This clone was seen a single time. CDR3 sequence reads: CASSPVGPYEQYF. The CDR3 DNA is TGTGCCAGCAGCCCCGTCGGCCCCTACGAGCAGTACTTC. The chain recombines TRBV27 with TRBJ2-7; D ambiguous. V dropped 6 bases and J dropped 2 bases, with 11 bases sitting between them. Germline V gene data show CDR1 as MNHEY and CDR2 as SMNVEV (reference sequence). The CDR3 is made up of 13 amino acids.

The chain joins TRBV5-4 to TRBJ2-3; D is tentatively TRBD1 or TRBD2 (7 bases each). Germline V lookup: CDR1 SGHNT, CDR2 YYREEE (reference sequence). CDR3 length equals 14 residues. V was trimmed by 5 bases and J by 8 bases, leaving 18 bases between them. The CDR3 reads CASSLRGGGGTQYF. The CDR3 DNA follows: TGTGCCAGCAGTCTGAGAGGGGGCGGGGGTACGCAGTATTTT.

The genes are TRBV19 and TRBJ2-1, with TRBD2 matching 13 bases. The J segment lost 14 bases and the V segment lost 3 bases, leaving 10 bases of the junction unmatched. CDR1 is LNHDA and CDR2 is SQIVND in the germline V gene (reference sequence). The CDR3 runs to 15 residues. The CDR3 is CASSIRTSGSPHKFF. CDR3 in DNA: TGTGCCAGTAGTATCAGGACTAGCGGGAGCCCCCACAAGTTCTTC.

As to this clone: Other DNA sequences in the sample encode the same CDR3. The chain couples TRBV19 to TRBJ1-5; D gene uncertain. The V and J ends lost 7 bases and 3 bases respectively, with 10 bases between them. Germline loops: CDR1 LNHDA, CDR2 SQIVND (reference sequence). This CDR3 spans 13 amino acids. The CDR3 sequence is CASTPQPNQPQHF. DNA for the CDR3: TGTGCCAGTACCCCGCAGCCCAATCAGCCCCAGCATTTT.

This rearrangement joins TRBV5-1 to TRBJ2-5; 7 bases fit TRBD2. The CDR3 covers 15 residues. Losses at the gene ends were 4 bases for V and 2 bases for J; bases not matched to a gene: 8. Per germline, CDR1 SGHRS and CDR2 YFSETQ. CDR3 loop: CASSIKGLDQETQYF. In DNA, the CDR3 is TGCGCCAGCAGCATAAAAGGACTAGATCAAGAGACCCAGTACTTC.

CDR3 nucleotides: TGTGCCAGCAGTGACTCTGCTACGGGAGGGCGGGAGTTCTTC. Encoded protein: CASSDSATGGREFF. The rearrangement uses TRBV6-4 and TRBJ2-1, with TRBD2 matching 8 bases. CDR3 length equals 14 residues. Germline values: CDR1 MRHNA, CDR2 SNTAGT. The J segment lost 14 bases and the V segment lost 0 bases, leaving 9 bases of the junction unmatched.

CDR3 region: CASSPDRAEQYF. The CDR3 DNA is TGTGCCAGCTCACCGGACAGGGCCGAGCAGTACTTC. The chain joins TRBV18 to TRBJ2-7; 8 nucleotides line up with TRBD1. V gave up 3 bases and J gave up 6 bases; unmatched junction bases: 1. Germline CDR1 is KGHSH and CDR2 is LQKENI. This CDR3 spans 12 amino acids.

The gene calls are TRBV6-5 and TRBJ2-1, with 9 bases that match TRBD2. CDR1 is MNHEY and CDR2 is SVGAGI in the germline V gene. This CDR3 has 15 amino acids. Trimming took 4 bases from V and 2 from J; bases not matched to a gene: 3. Here the CDR3 reads CASSFLAGTYNEQFF. The CDR3 DNA reads as TGTGCCAGCAGTTTTCTAGCGGGAACCTACAATGAGCAGTTCTTC.

This clone occurred a few times. The chain couples TRBV5-6 to TRBJ2-1, with 9 nucleotides matching TRBD2. With 1 base clipped from V and 9 bases from J, the junction kept 8 bases outside the gene matches. Germline V gene sequence: CDR1 SGHDT, CDR2 YYEEEE. This CDR3 contains 15 residues. The CDR3 DNA follows: TGTGCCAGCAGCTTGTCGGTAGCGGGAGCTACTGAGCAGTTCTTC. Its protein is CASSLSVAGATEQFF. The complete variable domain, with remaining parts taken from reference TRBV5-6 and TRBJ2-1, reads DAGVTQSPTHLIKTRGQQVTLRCSPKSGHDTVSWYQQALGQGPQFIFQYYEEEERQRGNFPDRFSGHQFPNYSSELNVNALLLGDSALYLCASSLSVAGATEQFFGPGTRLTVL.